The rows below give T cell receptor beta chains drawn from one sample of a study of persistence of HIV-infected CD4 T cells. For these TCRs, the target antigens are not known. Repertoires were generated with immunoSEQ multiplex PCR, while TCRdb's copy carries only in-frame clones and drops some. The sample records some 58,000 clones, about 77% being singletons. Source: CD4+ T cells sorted from PBMCs after approximately 19-hour stimulation, taken from a patient who received antiretroviral therapy. These TCRs come from an adult man with HIV who was CMV-seropositive. Each CDR3 is given with its conserved first and last residue. Fields, in order: V gene, clone size, CDR3 protein. The size of a clone is reported for some rows only, either as once, few or many, or as a class for expanded clones.

TRBV2 . CASSRPGTGYGYTF
TRBV6-2/TRBV6-3 . CASSDSGTSGGVYEQYF
TRBV12-5 . CASGFENRGDTIYF
TRBV2 few CASTPAGSGYNEQFF
TRBV7-9 . CASLSTVNEKLFF
TRBV3-1/TRBV3-2 . CASSQSGWGLANYGYTF
TRBV6-5 . CASSRDRAQPQHF
TRBV5-4 . CASSLAPGAHEQYF
TRBV28 . CASSLGRLRELFF
TRBV6-1 . CASSEPGLPKGYTF
TRBV6-5 once CASSYGATNEKLFF
TRBV20-1 . CSAARGDGYTF
TRBV7-9 few CASSPPGQGAGYTF
TRBV6-5 . CASNQRRNTEAFF
TRBV27 . CASSPRRGITNEKLFF
TRBV15 . CATSLGQGYGYTF
TRBV6-2/TRBV6-3 . CASSSPRESYEQYF
TRBV19 . CASSKGQGMNTEAFF
TRBV5-1 . CASSLPQGGTEAFF
TRBV12-3/TRBV12-4 . CVSRGTAGNTIYF
TRBV5-1 few CASSSPETNYGYTF
TRBV6-1 . CASSESTGPQETQYF
TRBV5-1 once CASSLVPGLSGDEQYF
TRBV19 . CASRFGATNEKLFF
TRBV28 few CASSFPPPSYEQYF
TRBV7-9 . CASSLATRGGSNQPQHF
TRBV13 . CASSAQGGANYGYTF
TRBV6-5 . CASSPRERDQPQHF